A selection of T cell receptor beta chains follows, all from one sample in a study of OX40 agonist ivuxolimab in advanced cancers. The repertoire was sequenced with immunoSEQ multiplex PCR; TCRdb's copy has only in-frame clones and lacks some. The table shows 20,000 to 25,000 clones, with over 80% occurring only once. The material was CD4+ or CD8+ T cells sorted from blood, obtained in a trial of the OX40 agonist ivuxolimab. The source is an adult with an advanced solid tumor such as melanoma, head and neck, liver or kidney cancer. The conserved cysteine and the conserved F or W are not part of the CDR3 here.

V,CDR3
TRBV27,ASSSPYWGDTQY
TRBV27,ASIASGRGTDTQY
TRBV6-6,ASNPGTGKEETQY
TRBV9,ASSVLPGSTYEQY
TRBV15,ATSRPGDSEKLF
TRBV6-6,ASRSTSGVTKNIQY
TRBV5-1,ASSLARSRTDTQY
TRBV9,ASSVDQGNTGELF
TRBV19,ASSETGDTEAF
TRBV7-6,ASSPGLAGGPKNNEQF
TRBV27,ASSDGTALNTEAF
TRBV5-4,ASSLDRDAGYT
TRBV4-1,ASSQVTGGNYEQY
TRBV4-3,ASSQVGGEGEQY
TRBV28,ASTTTDRGHTEAF
TRBV5-4,ASSQEGWDEQF
TRBV13,ASSLRGLNTEAF
TRBV5-6,ASSLASGLTDTQY
TRBV11-2,ASSSAYRDRGSYGYT
TRBV27,ASSSTTSSYNEQF
TRBV9,ASSERDRGRGEQY
TRBV6-5,ASSYLQGAGELF
TRBV27,ASSGGARQPQH
TRBV7-9,ASSPGAQETQY
TRBV7-9,ASSLDHEQY
TRBV5-4,ASSLGTRYEQY
TRBV5-4,ASSLAGTGPAREQY
TRBV9,ASSAGAGKGNEQF
TRBV7-7,ASSRSTGNTGELF
TRBV5-5,ASSAWPRLADDTQY
TRBV27,ASSSAGGNNEQF
TRBV7-9,ASSLDRGTDTQY
TRBV9,ASSVVGTGSNEQF
TRBV5-4,ASSLNPGEEQF
TRBV9,ASSVGRGETF
TRBV5-5,ASSLPGPVLDDTQY
TRBV2,ASSDPYEQY
TRBV7-3,ASSLTGQEAYEQY
TRBV7-2,ASSFQGGVFGTEAF
TRBV7-9,ASSNTDTQY
TRBV5-4,ASSLGLAGVLETQY
TRBV5-5,ASSLAGWPEGRDGYT
TRBV6-6,ASSYSTANTEAF
TRBV19,ASSISREKPNTGELF
TRBV2,ASTPGQGEETQY